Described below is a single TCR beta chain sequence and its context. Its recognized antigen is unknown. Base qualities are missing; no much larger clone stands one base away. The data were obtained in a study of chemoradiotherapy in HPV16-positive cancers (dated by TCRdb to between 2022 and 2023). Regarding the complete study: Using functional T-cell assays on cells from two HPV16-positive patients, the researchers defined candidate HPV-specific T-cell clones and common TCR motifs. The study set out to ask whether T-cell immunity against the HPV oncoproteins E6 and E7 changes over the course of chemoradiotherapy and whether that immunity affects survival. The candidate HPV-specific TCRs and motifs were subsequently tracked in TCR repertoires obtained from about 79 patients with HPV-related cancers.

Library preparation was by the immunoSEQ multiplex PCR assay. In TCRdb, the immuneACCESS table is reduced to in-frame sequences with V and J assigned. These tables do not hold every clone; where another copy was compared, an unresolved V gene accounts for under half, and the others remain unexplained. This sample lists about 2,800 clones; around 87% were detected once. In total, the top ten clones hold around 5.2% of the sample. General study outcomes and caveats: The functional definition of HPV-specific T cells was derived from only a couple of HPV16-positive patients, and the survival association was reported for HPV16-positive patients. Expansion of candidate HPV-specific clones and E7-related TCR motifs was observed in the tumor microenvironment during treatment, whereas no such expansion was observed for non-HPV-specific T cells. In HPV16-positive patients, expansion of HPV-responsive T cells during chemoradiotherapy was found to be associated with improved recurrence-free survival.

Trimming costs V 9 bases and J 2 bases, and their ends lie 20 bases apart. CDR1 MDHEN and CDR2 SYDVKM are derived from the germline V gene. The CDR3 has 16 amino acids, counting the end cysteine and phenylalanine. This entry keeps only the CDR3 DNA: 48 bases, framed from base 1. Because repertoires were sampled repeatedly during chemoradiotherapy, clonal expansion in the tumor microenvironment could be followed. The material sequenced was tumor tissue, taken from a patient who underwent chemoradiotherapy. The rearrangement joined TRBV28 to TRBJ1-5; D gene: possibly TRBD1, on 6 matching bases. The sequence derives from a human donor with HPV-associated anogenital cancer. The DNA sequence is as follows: TGTGCCAGTCAAAATGGGGGGACAAGGGGCAATCAGCCCCAGCATTTT. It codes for CASQNGGTRGNQPQHF.